One sample yielded the 18 T cell receptor beta chains listed below, sequenced in a study of beta chain features in type 1 diabetes. Reverse transcribing all isolated RNA meant expressed TCRB transcripts were sequenced. Clones were read by immunoSEQ multiplex PCR, and TCRdb kept only the in-frame ones, dropping some. Of about 140,000 clones in the sample, 9.5% to 10% were seen once. Sequenced input: central memory CD4+ T cells from blood. These receptors originate from a woman aged 40 to 50 in good health.

In this sample, this clone turned up a few times. This rearrangement joins TRBV11-1 to TRBJ1-1, with 9 bases that match TRBD1. The V gene's germline CDR1 is SGHAT and CDR2 FQDESV (reference sequence). There are 15 residues in the CDR3. V was clipped by 5 bases and J by 3 bases; unmatched bases: 7. Here the CDR3 DNA reads TGTGCCAGCAGCGAGGGACAGGGACGGGACACTGAAGCTTTCTTT. Encoded protein: CASSEGQGRDTEAFF.

The chain recombines TRBV7-8 with TRBJ1-6; no definite D call. Germline assignment: CDR1 SGHVS and CDR2 FQNEAQ. CDR3 length equals 16 residues. Trimming left V 1 base short and J 0 bases short, with 7 bases between. CDR3 sequence reads: CASSLDGSSYNSPLHF. The CDR3 DNA reads TGTGCCAGCAGCTTAGACGGGAGCTCCTATAATTCACCCCTCCACTTT. The variable domain in full, with the rest retrieved from reference TRBV7-8 and TRBJ1-6, is GAGVSQSPRYKVAKRGQDVALRCDPISGHVSLFWYQQALGQGPEFLTYFQNEAQLDKSGLPSDRFFAERPEGSVSTLKIQRTQQEDSAVYLCASSLDGSSYNSPLHFGNGTRLTVT.

This clone was counted only a few times. This chain uses TRBV29-1 with TRBJ1-2, with TRBD1 matching over 8 bases. The V gene's germline CDR1 is SQVTM and CDR2 ANQGSEA. This CDR3 contains 17 residues. V trimming: 8 bases; J trimming: 6 bases; junction bases outside the gene matches: 23. The CDR3 is CSPFDGSGGSLGNGYTF. Here the CDR3 DNA reads TGCAGCCCTTTCGACGGGTCAGGGGGCTCGCTAGGTAATGGCTACACCTTC.

The V gene is TRBV19, the J gene TRBJ2-1; 10 bases fit TRBD2. The CDR3 runs 14 residues. Germline CDR1 is LNHDA and CDR2 is SQIVND (reference sequence). Germline trimming cut 7 bases from V and 8 bases from J; bases unmatched to any gene: 8. CDR3 sequence: CASNSGGAIDEQFF. CDR3 sequence (DNA): TGTGCCAGTAACAGCGGGGGGGCTATCGATGAGCAGTTCTTC.

This clone was counted between two and nine times. The chain joins TRBV27 to TRBJ2-1, with TRBD1 identical over 8 bases. V was clipped by 6 bases and J by 6 bases; unmatched bases: 13. The germline CDR1 and CDR2 sequences are MNHEY and SMNVEV (reference sequence). The CDR3 sequence is 16 residues long. Written as DNA, the CDR3 is TGTGCCAGCAGCGACCTCCGGGACAGGTTTTTCAATGAGCAGTTCTTC. Its translation: CASSDLRDRFFNEQFF.

This clone occurred a few times. V usage is TRBV2 and J usage is TRBJ1-1; TRBD1 matches 8 bases. Germline-derived CDR1 and CDR2 are SNHLY and FYNNEI. The CDR3 loop spans 16 amino acids. V lost 1 base, J lost 4 bases, and 8 bases stayed unmatched. CDR3 sequence: CASSEVPVGQATEAFF. DNA of the CDR3: TGTGCCAGCAGTGAAGTACCTGTGGGACAGGCCACTGAAGCTTTCTTT.

This clone was counted a few times. The chain combines TRBV10-1 with TRBJ2-7; 12 positions match TRBD1. V shed 5 bases and J 9 bases; nucleotides not matched to a gene: 5. The CDR3 runs 13 residues. CDR1 WNHNN and CDR2 SYGVQD come from the germline V gene (reference sequence). CDR3 nucleotides: TGCGCCAGCAGTCCCGGGACAGGGGGCGGGCAGTACTTC. It yields the protein CASSPGTGGGQYF.

V is TRBV14 and J is TRBJ1-6; tentatively, D is TRBD1 (5 bases). This CDR3 comprises 16 residues. Deletions cut 2 bases from V and 6 bases from J, with 14 bases between. Germline values: CDR1 SGHDN, CDR2 FVKESK. As DNA, the CDR3 is TGTGCCAGCAGCCAAAAGGGGACTCGGGGTAATTCACCCCTCCACTTT. Translation gives CASSQKGTRGNSPLHF.

The rearrangement joins TRBV19 to TRBJ1-2; no definite D call. The ends were cut back, 5 bases at V and 6 bases at J, with 13 bases in the middle. The CDR3 has 13 amino acids. Germline values: CDR1 LNHDA, CDR2 SQIVND (reference sequence). CDR3 residues: CASSPVARNGYTF. The DNA of the CDR3 is TGTGCCAGTAGTCCTGTCGCTAGGAATGGCTACACCTTC.

This chain connects TRBV10-1 to TRBJ1-2, with 7 bases identical to TRBD1. The CDR3 spans 13 residues. Germline assignment: CDR1 WNHNN and CDR2 SYGVQD (reference sequence). The V segment lost 4 bases and the J segment 5 bases; nucleotides outside the gene matches: 4. Here the CDR3 DNA reads TGCGCCAGCAGTGCCGGACAGGAGTATGGCTACACCTTC. As protein: CASSAGQEYGYTF.

This clone was seen a single time. This chain joins TRBV19 and TRBJ2-5; possible D gene TRBD2, 6 bases. The J call is uncertain, as TRBJ2-7 better fits the DNA end. Germline V gene sequence: CDR1 LNHDA, CDR2 SQIVND (reference sequence). The CDR3 runs 12 residues. The CDR3 spells CASSYGGSEQYF. The CDR3 DNA follows: TGTGCCAGTAGTTACGGGGGATCCGAGCAGTACTTC.

This clone was seen repeatedly, ten times or more. The V gene is TRBV29-1, the J gene TRBJ1-4, with D tentatively TRBD1 (6 bases). Germline V gene data show CDR1 as SQVTM and CDR2 as ANQGSEA. The CDR3 loop spans 12 amino acids. Trimming left V 5 bases short and J 8 bases short, with 12 bases between. CDR3 protein: CSVSGEGEKLFF. CDR3 sequence (DNA): TGCAGCGTTTCAGGGGAAGGAGAAAAACTGTTTTTT.

This clone was recorded a few times. The rearrangement uses TRBV5-6 and TRBJ2-7, with TRBD1 identical over 10 bases. The CDR3 covers 16 residues. V was clipped by 1 base and J by 3 bases; unmatched bases: 7. Germline CDR1 and CDR2: SGHDT and YYEEEE. CDR3 in amino acids: CASSLFKGTGVYEQYF. CDR3 nucleotides: TGTGCCAGCAGCTTGTTTAAGGGGACAGGGGTCTACGAGCAGTACTTC.

The J gene is TRBJ1-2, the V gene TRBV5-8, with 8 bases matching TRBD1. Trimming took 2 bases from V and 6 from J; bases not matched to a gene: 3. CDR1 and CDR2 from the germline V gene are SGHTS and YDEGEE. The CDR3 sequence is 13 residues long. The CDR3 loop is CASSFLTGDGYTF. The CDR3 region has the DNA TGTGCCAGCAGCTTTTTGACAGGGGATGGCTACACCTTC.

This clone was recorded a few times. This chain connects TRBV7-2 to TRBJ2-3, with a weak D call TRBD2 (5 bases). The germline V and J ends were trimmed by 5 bases and 5 bases, with 14 bases remaining between them. The CDR3 contains 14 residues. Germline V gene sequence: CDR1 SGHTA, CDR2 FQGNSA. CDR3 nucleotide sequence: TGTGCCAGCAGCCTCCTCGGGGAGAGAGATACGCAGTATTTT. Translation: CASSLLGERDTQYF.

This clone was picked up a small number of times. The gene calls are TRBV9 and TRBJ1-4; TRBD1 agrees at 8 bases. J was trimmed by 3 bases and V by 2 bases; bases with no gene match: 6. The CDR3 totals 16 residues. Germline assignment: CDR1 SGDLS and CDR2 YYNGEE. The CDR3 nucleotides are TGTGCCAGCAGCGTTCAAACAGGGGGTGCTAATGAAAAACTGTTTTTT. Amino acid sequence: CASSVQTGGANEKLFF.

This clone was observed a handful of times. The chain is built from TRBV29-1 and TRBJ1-2; tentatively, D is TRBD1 (6 bases). The CDR3 sequence is 14 residues long. Deletions cut 1 base from V and 5 bases from J, with 14 bases between. CDR1 is SQVTM and CDR2 is ANQGSEA in the germline V gene. The CDR3 DNA follows: TGCAGCGTTGAAGGTCGGGGGGCGGGGTATGGCTACACCTTC. Its translation is CSVEGRGAGYGYTF. Using reference TRBV29-1 and TRBJ1-2 for the parts outside the CDR3, the full variable domain is SAVISQKPSRDICQRGTSLTIQCQVDSQVTMMFWYRQQPGQSLTLIATANQGSEATYESGFVIDKFPISRPNLTFSTLTVSNMSPEDSSIYLCSVEGRGAGYGYTFGSGTRLTVV.

In this sample, this clone turned up a few times. The chain is built from TRBV29-1 and TRBJ1-2; 12 bases fit TRBD1. This CDR3 comprises 14 residues. CDR1 is SQVTM, CDR2 ANQGSEA, per germline. With V trimmed by 7 bases and J by 8 bases, 11 bases remained unmatched. In DNA form, the CDR3 reads TGCAGCGCTGAGGGGGACAGGGGGCGAGAGGGCTACACCTTC. Its translation: CSAEGDRGREGYTF.